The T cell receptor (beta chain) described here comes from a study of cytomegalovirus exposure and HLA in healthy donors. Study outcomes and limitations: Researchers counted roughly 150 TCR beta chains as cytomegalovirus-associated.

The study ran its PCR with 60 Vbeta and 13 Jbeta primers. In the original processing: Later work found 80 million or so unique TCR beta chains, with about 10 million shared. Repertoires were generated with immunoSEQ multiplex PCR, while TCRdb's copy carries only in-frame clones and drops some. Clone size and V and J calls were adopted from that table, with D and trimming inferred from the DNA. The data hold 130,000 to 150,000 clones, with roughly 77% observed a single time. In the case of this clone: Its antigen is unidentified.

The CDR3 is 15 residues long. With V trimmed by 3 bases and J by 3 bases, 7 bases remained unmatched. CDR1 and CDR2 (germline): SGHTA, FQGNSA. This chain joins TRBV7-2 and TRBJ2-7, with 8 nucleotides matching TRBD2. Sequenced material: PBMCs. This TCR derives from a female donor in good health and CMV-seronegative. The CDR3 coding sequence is TGTGCCAGCAGCTTCGGTAGCGGGGACATCTACGAGCAGTACTTC. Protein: CASSFGSGDIYEQYF.